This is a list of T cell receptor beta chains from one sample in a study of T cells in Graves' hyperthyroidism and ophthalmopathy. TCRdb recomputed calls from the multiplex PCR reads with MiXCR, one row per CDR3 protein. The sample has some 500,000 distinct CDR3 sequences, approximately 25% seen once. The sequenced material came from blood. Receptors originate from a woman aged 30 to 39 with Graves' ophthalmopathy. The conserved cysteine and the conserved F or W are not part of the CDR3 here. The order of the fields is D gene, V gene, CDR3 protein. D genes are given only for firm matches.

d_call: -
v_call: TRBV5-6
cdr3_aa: ASSLAAGLYEQY

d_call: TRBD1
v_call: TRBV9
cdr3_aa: ASSVAIGQASETQY

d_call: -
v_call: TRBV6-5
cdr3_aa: ASSYRTSYEQY

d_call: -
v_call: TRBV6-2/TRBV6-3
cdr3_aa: ASTLLPPQTVSGNTIY

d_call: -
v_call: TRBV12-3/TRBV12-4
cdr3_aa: ASTPGLGQPQH

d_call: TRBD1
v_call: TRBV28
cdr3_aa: ASSPPNGQGVSQPQH

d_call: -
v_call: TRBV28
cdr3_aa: ASKPQGRTGRYSNQPQH

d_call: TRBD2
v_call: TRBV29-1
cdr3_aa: SVETLAGGTETQY

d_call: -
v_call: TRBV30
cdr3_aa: AWSVKGPETQY

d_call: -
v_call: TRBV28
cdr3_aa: ASSLASPPSYEQY

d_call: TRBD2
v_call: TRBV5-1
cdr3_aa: ASSLGASGTQETQY

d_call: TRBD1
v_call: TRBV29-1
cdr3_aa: SVRRDRGESTEAF

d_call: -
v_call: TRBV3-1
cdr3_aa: ASSQGRGRETQY

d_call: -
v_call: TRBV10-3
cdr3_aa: AISEANYGYT

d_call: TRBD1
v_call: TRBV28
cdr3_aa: ASSFSGTGRVGQY

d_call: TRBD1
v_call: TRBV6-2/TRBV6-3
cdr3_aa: ASSFRVTGENQPQH

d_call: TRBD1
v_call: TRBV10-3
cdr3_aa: AISEDRARQPQH

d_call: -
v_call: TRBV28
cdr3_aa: ASSPRARQAGNTIY

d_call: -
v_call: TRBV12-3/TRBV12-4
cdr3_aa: ASCPRESNYGYT

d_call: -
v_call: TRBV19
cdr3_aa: ASSIGVIAEETQY

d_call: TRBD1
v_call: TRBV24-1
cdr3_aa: ATSGDRGADTQY

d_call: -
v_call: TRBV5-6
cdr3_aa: ASSPRASPNTEAF

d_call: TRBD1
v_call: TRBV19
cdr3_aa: ASSLLQGSNQPQH

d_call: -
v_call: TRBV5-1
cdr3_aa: AGTGRPYERY

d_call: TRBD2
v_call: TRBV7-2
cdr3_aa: ASSLGLLGRGGDLF